The rows below give T cell receptor beta chains drawn from one sample of a study of T cells after yellow fever vaccination. TCRdb analysed the 5' RACE reads with MiXCR anew, one entry per CDR3 protein. Altogether under 200,000 distinct CDR3 sequences are present, about 7% being singletons, with the ten largest covering approximately 2.5%. The sequencing here drew on CD4+ T cells sorted from PBMCs, taken more than 4 days after the first yellow fever vaccination. The receptor source for this set is a man aged 18 to 29 who received the YFV17D yellow fever vaccine. Each CDR3 is given with its conserved first and last residue. The D gene is left open where the match is weak. Size tells how often a clone was seen (once, few, many) or the class of an expanded clone, and some rows leave it out.

clone size	J gene	V gene	D gene	CDR3 DNA	CDR3 protein
many	TRBJ1-5	TRBV20-1	NA	TGCAGTGCTCCCCTCCGGGGGGCCAATCAGCCCCAGCATTTT	CSAPLRGANQPQHF
few	TRBJ2-2	TRBV20-1	TRBD2	TGCAGTGCTAGTCAGACGGGGGGGCAAGCGAACACCGGGGAGCTGTTTTTT	CSASQTGGQANTGELFF
NA	TRBJ1-1	TRBV6-2/TRBV6-3	NA	TGTGCCAGCAGTCAGTTATGGTATGATGAAGCTTTCTTT	CASSQLWYDEAFF
many	TRBJ2-1	TRBV9	NA	TGTGCCAGCAGCGTAAACCCGACCCCCTACAATGAGCAGTTCTTC	CASSVNPTPYNEQFF
many	TRBJ1-3	TRBV18	NA	TGTGCCAGCTCACCTTTCAATCGACCTGGAAACACCATATATTTT	CASSPFNRPGNTIYF
many	TRBJ1-2	TRBV7-8	NA	TGTGCCAGCAGCAGCTCGGGGGGCTACACCTTC	CASSSSGGYTF
few	TRBJ2-3	TRBV11-2	TRBD2	TGTGCCAGCAGCTTCCGGCCTAGCGGGGGGGCCGGGTGGGTGGATACGCAGTATTTT	CASSFRPSGGAGWVDTQYF
NA	TRBJ1-5	TRBV4-3	NA	TGCGCCAGCAGCCAAGTTCCAGGGCCTCAGCCCCAGCATTTT	CASSQVPGPQPQHF
many	TRBJ2-5	TRBV20-1	TRBD2	TGCAGTGCTAGAGATAACCTAGCGGTCCAAGAGACCCAGTACTTC	CSARDNLAVQETQYF
many	TRBJ2-3	TRBV2	NA	TGTGCCAGCGCCGGGGGCGGCACAGATACGCAGTATTTT	CASAGGGTDTQYF